The present T cell receptor (beta chain) was sequenced within a study of beta chain features in type 1 diabetes. Stem cell-like memory, regulatory, central memory and naive CD4+ cells were sorted via CD45RO/CCR7/CD25/CD127/CD95/CD27. The germline CDR1 and CDR2 sequences are SGHRS and YFSETQ. The CDR3 has 14 residues. V was shortened by 6 bases and J by 1 base, with 14 bases between the two germline ends. This clone occurred a few times. Sequenced material consisted of expressed TCRB transcripts (all of the isolated RNA was reverse transcribed). Measured with immunoSEQ multiplex PCR; TCRdb has only the in-frame clones, and not every one. The data hold some 410,000 clones, with more than 11% observed a single time.

This clonotype was sampled from a young man in good health. The chain carries TRBV5-1 and TRBJ2-7; tentatively, D is TRBD1 (8 bases). What was sequenced was naive CD4+ T cells from blood. The CDR3 bases are TGCGCCAGCAAAGCGGGGACAGGTTCCTACGAGCAGTACTTC. Translation: CASKAGTGSYEQYF.